This TCR beta chain was profiled in a study of early T cells in non-severe SARS-CoV-2 infection. In the study overall: Unpaired chains resulted from sequencing bulk RNA of unsorted whole blood. General study results and limits: Clonotype matching in VDJdb favored anti-spike CD8 responses and did not capture private and CD4 specificities.

This clonotype was recorded many times. Its target is unknown. Attachment of unique molecular identifiers was made to individual cDNA molecules. TCRdb itself ran the 5' RACE reads through MiXCR, one entry per CDR3 protein. The table includes about 80,000 distinct CDR3 sequences, 5% detected once. Trimming took 0 bases from V and 4 from J, leaving 10 bases between them. Germline values: CDR1 MGHRA, CDR2 YSYEKL. CDR3 length: 15 amino acids. Sequenced here: whole blood, sampled at baseline. This TCR derives from an adult who was a healthcare worker with PCR-confirmed SARS-CoV-2 infection or an uninfected control (not recorded which). The V gene is TRBV4-1, the J gene TRBJ2-1; D possibly corresponds to TRBD2 (6 bases). This CDR3 reads CASSQDGGTYNEQFF. In DNA form, the CDR3 reads TGCGCCAGCAGCCAAGACGGGGGAACTTACAATGAGCAGTTCTTC.